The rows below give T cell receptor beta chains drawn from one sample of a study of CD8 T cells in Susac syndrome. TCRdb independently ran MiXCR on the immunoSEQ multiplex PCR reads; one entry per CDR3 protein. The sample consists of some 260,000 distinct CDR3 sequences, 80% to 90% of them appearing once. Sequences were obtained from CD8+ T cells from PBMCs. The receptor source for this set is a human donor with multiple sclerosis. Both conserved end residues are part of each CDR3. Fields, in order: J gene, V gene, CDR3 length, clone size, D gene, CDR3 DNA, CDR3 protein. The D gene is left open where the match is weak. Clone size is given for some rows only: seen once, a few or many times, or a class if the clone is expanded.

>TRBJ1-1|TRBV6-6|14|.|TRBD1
TGTGCCAGCAGTCCCGACAGGGGGAACACTGAAGCTTTCTTT
CASSPDRGNTEAFF
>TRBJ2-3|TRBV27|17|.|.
TGTGCCAGCAGTCGCGGCAGGGTCATCGAGGGTCCAGATACGCAGTATTTT
CASSRGRVIEGPDTQYF
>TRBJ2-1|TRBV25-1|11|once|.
TGTGCCAGCAGTGACGGCCGTGGGCTGTTCTTC
CASSDGRGLFF
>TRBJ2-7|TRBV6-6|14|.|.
TGTGCCAGCACCCGGGACCCCCGCTCCTACGAGCAGTACTTC
CASTRDPRSYEQYF
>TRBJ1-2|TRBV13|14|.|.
TGTGCCAGCAGAGTCGGTCGGGCGGTATATGGCTACACCTTC
CASRVGRAVYGYTF
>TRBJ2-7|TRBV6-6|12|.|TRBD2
TGTGCCAGCACAGGTGGCGGGGGCGAGCAGTACTTC
CASTGGGGEQYF
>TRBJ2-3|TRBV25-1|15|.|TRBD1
TGTGCCAGCAGTACAGGGGGTAGGGGCACAGATACGCAGTATTTT
CASSTGGRGTDTQYF
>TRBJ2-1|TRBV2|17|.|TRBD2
TGTGCCAGCGGCGCTAGCGGGATCGATAAAGTTATAAATGAGCAGTTCTTC
CASGASGIDKVINEQFF
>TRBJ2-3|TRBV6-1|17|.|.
TGTGCCAGCAGTGCCTCCAGGGCTTTTAGGCCCACAGATACGCAGTATTTT
CASSASRAFRPTDTQYF
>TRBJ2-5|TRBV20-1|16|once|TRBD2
TGCAGTGCCCCAGACTCCCTAGCGGGAGAGGAGGAGACCCAGTACTTC
CSAPDSLAGEEETQYF